The clone carrying this T cell receptor beta chain was counted a single time. Its antigen is currently unknown. The entry originates in a study of cytomegalovirus exposure and HLA in healthy donors. The study, taken as a whole, reports: A link between a missense DCLRE1C variant and TCR beta V- and J-gene trimming emerged from a later analysis.

It was with 60 Vbeta and 13 Jbeta primers that the PCR ran. The protocol was immunoSEQ multiplex PCR, while the TCRdb copy is restricted to in-frame clones and leaves out a portion. The repertoire holds about 170,000 clones, with approximately 85% as singletons. CDR3 size: 13 residues. The V end lost 1 base, the J end lost 12 bases, and 13 bases lay between the germline ends. CDR1 is SEHNR, CDR2 FQNEAQ, per germline (reference sequence). This sequence was found in a young man in good health and CMV-seropositive. Material: PBMCs. The V and J genes are TRBV7-9 and TRBJ2-1, with D possibly being TRBD1 (6 bases). In nucleotides, the CDR3 is TGTGCCAGCAGCTTAGGGGGGCCTCCTGGGCAGTTCTTC. Amino acid sequence: CASSLGGPPGQFF.